What follows are 7 T cell receptor beta chains derived from one specimen sequenced in a study of T cells in pancreatic ductal adenocarcinoma. Selected pancreatic ductal adenocarcinoma patients had undergone surgery without neoadjuvant therapy. Using immunoSEQ multiplex PCR, the repertoire was profiled, and TCRdb retains in-frame clones only, with some absent. The repertoire consists of about 17,000 clones, with more than 70% occurring once and the leading ten covering 0.94%. The specimen sequenced was PBMCs. The source is a human donor with pancreatic ductal adenocarcinoma.

This sequence joins TRBV27 and TRBJ2-3, with 7 bases aligning to TRBD1. J was trimmed by 0 bases and V by 5 bases; bases with no gene match: 2. This CDR3 spans 14 amino acids. Looked up from germline, CDR1 is MNHEY and CDR2 is SMNVEV (reference sequence). CDR3 residues: CASSPTGSTDTQYF. CDR3 nucleotides: TGTGCCAGCAGTCCGACAGGGAGCACAGATACGCAGTATTTT.

The chain employs TRBV6-6 and TRBJ2-5; D may be TRBD1 (6 bases). Trimming removed 10 bases from V and 2 bases from J, with 14 bases in between. CDR1 is MNHNY, CDR2 SVGAGI, per germline (reference sequence). The CDR3 loop spans 13 amino acids. CDR3 region: CAIKPGHQETQYF. CDR3 nucleotides: TGTGCCATCAAACCGGGACATCAAGAGACCCAGTACTTC.

The chain joins TRBV5-1 to TRBJ2-5; no firm D call. The CDR3 length is 14 residues. From germline, CDR1 is SGHRS and CDR2 YFSETQ. V lost 0 bases and J lost 1, with 7 bases in between. The CDR3 sequence: CASSLGQSQETQYF. The CDR3 DNA reads TGCGCCAGCAGCTTGGGGCAGTCCCAAGAGACCCAGTACTTC.

A single count supports this clone. Here the CDR3 reads CASSSKPGERASTDTQYF. CDR3 DNA: TGTGCCAGCAGCTCAAAGCCTGGGGAGCGGGCTAGCACAGATACGCAGTATTTT. This sequence joins TRBV11-3 and TRBJ2-3, with a weak D call TRBD2 (6 bases). V was clipped by 4 bases and J by 0 bases, with 20 bases between them. The length of the CDR3 is 18 residues. CDR1 SGHNT and CDR2 YENEEA come from the germline V gene.

This chain uses TRBV7-9 with TRBJ2-2; weak D call: TRBD2 (5 bases). Germline assignment: CDR1 SEHNR and CDR2 FQNEAQ (reference sequence). The CDR3 is made up of 17 amino acids. V lost 1 base to trimming and J lost 5 bases, with 17 bases between them. CDR3 region: CASSLVSIREGTGELFF. The CDR3 DNA reads as TGTGCCAGCAGCTTAGTTTCCATCCGGGAAGGTACCGGGGAGCTGTTTTTT. Together with reference TRBV7-9 and TRBJ2-2, the CDR3 gives the full variable domain: DTGVSQNPRHKITKRGQNVTFRCDPISEHNRLYWYRQTLGQGPEFLTYFQNEAQLEKSRLLSDRFSAERPKGSFSTLEIQRTEQGDSAMYLCASSLVSIREGTGELFFGEGSRLTVL.

The chain has TRBV4-3 and TRBJ2-3; 8 nucleotides agree with TRBD2. CDR1 is LGHNA, CDR2 YSLEER, per germline. CDR3 size: 14 residues. V was clipped by 1 base and J by 10 bases; unmatched bases: 7. The CDR3 DNA follows: TGCGCCAGCAGCCAAGGGCGGGGGGCCGGTTCGCAGTATTTT. This gives the protein CASSQGRGAGSQYF.

The chain joins TRBV7-2 to TRBJ2-7; 7 bases match TRBD2. This CDR3 spans 16 amino acids. J gave up 0 bases and V 3 bases, and 8 bases lay outside the gene matches. CDR1 is SGHTA and CDR2 is FQGNSA in the germline V gene. CDR3 bases: TGTGCCAGCAGCTTGGGAAGCGGGGCCCTCTCCTACGAGCAGTACTTC. Translating it yields CASSLGSGALSYEQYF.